This TCR beta chain came from a study of blood T cells in healthy people across ages. General study points: Both higher diversity and more naive CD4+ cells marked long-lived donors when set against aged donors.

A second about 6 to 12 cycle PCR used barcoded and J-beta primers. TCRdb independently ran MiXCR on the 5' RACE reads; one entry per CDR3 protein. The top ten hold around 18% of the sample, which has 650,000 to 800,000 distinct CDR3 sequences, approximately 48% seen once. J was trimmed by 1 base and V by 6 bases; bases with no gene match: 3. CDR3 length: 14 residues. Each sample had at least 6.5 million PBMCs isolated. The amount of total RNA extracted per sample was at least 5.5 micrograms. A remark on this clonotype: The antigen is not known.

Sequencing was done on a sample of blood. The gene calls are TRBV12-3 or TRBV12-4 and TRBJ1-5; 7 positions agree with TRBD1. The receptor's source is a man aged 55 to 70 in good health. The CDR3 region has the DNA TGTGCCAGCAGCAAGGACAGGAGCAATCAGCCCCAGCATTTT. Protein product: CASSKDRSNQPQHF.